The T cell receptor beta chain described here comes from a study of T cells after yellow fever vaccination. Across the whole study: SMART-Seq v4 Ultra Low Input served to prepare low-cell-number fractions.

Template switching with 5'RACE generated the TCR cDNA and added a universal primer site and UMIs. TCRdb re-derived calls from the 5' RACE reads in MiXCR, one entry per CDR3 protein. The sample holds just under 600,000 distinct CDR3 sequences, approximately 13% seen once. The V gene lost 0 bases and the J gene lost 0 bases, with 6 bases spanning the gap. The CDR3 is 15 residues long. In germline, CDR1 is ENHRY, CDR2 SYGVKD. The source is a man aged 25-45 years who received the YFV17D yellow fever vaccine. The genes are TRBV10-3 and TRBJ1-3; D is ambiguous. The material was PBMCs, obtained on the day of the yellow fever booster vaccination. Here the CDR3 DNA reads TGTGCCATCAGTGAGTCGCGAGTCTCTGGAAACACCATATATTTT. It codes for CAISESRVSGNTIYF.